The 30 T cell receptor beta chains given below trace back to one sample, sequenced in a study of shared clonotypes between healthy human individuals. Terminally differentiated effector memory CD45RA+ cells were excluded by CCR7 positive selection of CD45RO-negative cells. Measured with immunoSEQ multiplex PCR; TCRdb has only the in-frame clones, and not every one. Altogether more than 2 million clones are present, about 95% being singletons, with the ten largest covering 0.85% to 1.2%. The sequenced sample was naive CD8+ T cells sorted from blood. These receptors all stem from a man younger than 30 in good health.

The chain has TRBV4-1 and TRBJ2-7; maybe TRBD1 (7 bases). Trimming cost V 4 bases and J 5 bases, with 9 bases left between them. Germline lookup yields CDR1 MGHRA and CDR2 YSYEKL. The CDR3 runs to 12 residues. CDR3 nucleotide sequence: TGCGCCAGCAGCCGCAGGGGGGACGAGCAGTACTTC. Protein: CASSRRGDEQYF.

The genes are TRBV15 and TRBJ1-3; 7 bases are a match to TRBD1. This CDR3 region has 14 residues. Germline CDR1 reads LNHNV; CDR2 reads YYDKDF (reference sequence). The J segment lost 8 bases and the V segment lost 1 base, leaving 5 bases of the junction unmatched. The CDR3 protein is CATSRVRQGHTIYF. In DNA form, the CDR3 reads TGTGCCACCAGCAGAGTTCGACAGGGCCACACCATATATTTT.

Comment on this clone: The sample carries other DNA sequences with the same CDR3. The rearrangement joins TRBV14 to TRBJ1-1; D unresolved. This CDR3 region has 11 residues. Germline V gene data show CDR1 as SGHDN and CDR2 as FVKESK. V lost 1 base and J 5 bases, leaving 2 bases between the germline ends. The CDR3 loop reads CASSQGTEAFF. The CDR3, as DNA: TGTGCCAGCAGCCAAGGGACTGAAGCTTTCTTT.

The chain recombines TRBV13 with TRBJ1-2, with D possibly matching TRBD1 (6 bases). The CDR3 totals 13 residues. Trimming pared 5 bases from V and 7 bases from J, leaving 14 bases between. Germline CDR1 reads PRHDT; CDR2 reads FYEKMQ (reference sequence). The CDR3 sequence is CASSPTGARGYTF. The CDR3 bases are TGTGCCAGCAGCCCCACGGGGGCGCGTGGCTACACCTTC.

The V gene is TRBV5-1, the J gene TRBJ2-7; the match to TRBD1 covers 7 bases. J gave up 2 bases and V 3 bases, and 5 bases lay outside the gene matches. CDR1 is SGHRS, CDR2 YFSETQ, per germline. The length of the CDR3 is 14 residues. CDR3 coding DNA: TGCGCCAGCAGCTCGCGACAGGGTACCTACGAGCAGTACTTC. Its translation is CASSSRQGTYEQYF.

This clone was seen more than once but under ten times. V usage is TRBV7-2 and J usage is TRBJ1-1; the match to TRBD1 covers 7 bases. CDR3 length equals 14 residues. The trim removed 5 bases at V and 3 bases at J, leaving 6 bases unmatched. CDR1 is SGHTA, CDR2 FQGNSA, per germline. Here the CDR3 reads CASSPSTGHTEAFF. The CDR3 bases are TGTGCCAGCAGCCCTTCGACAGGGCACACTGAAGCTTTCTTT.

This chain links TRBV5-4 with TRBJ2-3; 8 bases align to TRBD1. V shed 4 bases, J shed 6 bases, and the junction held 7 bases outside the gene matches. The CDR3 is made up of 14 amino acids. Germline V lookup: CDR1 SGHNT, CDR2 YYREEE (reference sequence). CDR3 sequence: CASSQTGATDTQYF. The CDR3 DNA sequence: TGTGCCAGCAGCCAGACAGGGGCTACGGATACGCAGTATTTT. The complete variable domain, with remaining parts taken from reference TRBV5-4 and TRBJ2-3, reads ETGVTQSPTHLIKTRGQQVTLRCSSQSGHNTVSWYQQALGQGPQFIFQYYREEENGRGNFPPRFSGLQFPNYSSELNVNALELDDSALYLCASSQTGATDTQYFGPGTRLTVL.

The chain combines TRBV11-2 with TRBJ2-1; D gene unclear. The CDR3 runs to 16 residues. Germline CDR1 SGHAT, CDR2 FQNNGV. Trimming removed 1 base at V and 0 bases at J, with 10 bases between. The CDR3 DNA reads as TGTGCCAGCAGCTTAGTTGTAAGTAGCTCCTACAATGAGCAGTTCTTC. Translating gives CASSLVVSSSYNEQFF.

This clone was recorded once. The gene calls are TRBV5-1 and TRBJ2-7, with a possible D match to TRBD2 (6 bases). The CDR3 covers 16 residues. In germline, CDR1 is SGHRS, CDR2 YFSETQ. Trimming stripped 1 base from V and 3 bases from J, with 17 bases between. The CDR3 nucleotides are TGCGCCAGCAGCTTGTATGGGGGGACGACCCTCTACGAGCAGTACTTC. Encoded protein: CASSLYGGTTLYEQYF. Full variable domain (remainder filled in from reference TRBV5-1 and TRBJ2-7): KAGVTQTPRYLIKTRGQQVTLSCSPISGHRSVSWYQQTPGQGLQFLFEYFSETQRNKGNFPGRFSGRQFSNSRSEMNVSTLELGDSALYLCASSLYGGTTLYEQYFGPGTRLTVT.

V usage is TRBV7-6 and J usage is TRBJ2-1; D is unclear. The CDR3 spans 13 residues. The germline CDR1 and CDR2 sequences are SGHVS and FNYEAQ. With 4 bases removed from V and 0 bases from J, the gap between germline ends came to 4 bases. CDR3: CASSWLSYNEQFF. CDR3 in DNA: TGTGCCAGCAGCTGGCTCTCCTACAATGAGCAGTTCTTC.

The chain couples TRBV4-1 to TRBJ2-3; D remains unclear. The CDR3 runs to 14 residues. The germline V and J ends were trimmed by 4 bases and 2 bases, with 10 bases remaining between them. CDR1 is MGHRA and CDR2 is YSYEKL in the germline V gene. Here the CDR3 reads CASSPSGATDTQYF. CDR3 DNA sequence: TGCGCCAGCAGCCCGTCCGGAGCCACAGATACGCAGTATTTT.

The chain links TRBV11-3 to TRBJ2-2; D gene uncertain. The CDR3 runs to 14 residues. V was shortened by 0 bases and J by 2 bases, with 4 bases between the two germline ends. CDR1 and CDR2 (germline): SGHNT, YENEEA. The CDR3 nucleotides are TGTGCCAGCAGCTTAGATCGAAACACCGGGGAGCTGTTTTTT. The encoded protein is CASSLDRNTGELFF. Supplemented by reference TRBV11-3 and TRBJ2-2, the full variable domain reads EAGVVQSPRYKIIEKKQPVAFWCNPISGHNTLYWYLQNLGQGPELLIRYENEEAVDDSQLPKDRFSAERLKGVDSTLKIQPAELGDSAVYLCASSLDRNTGELFFGEGSRLTVL.

The chain recombines TRBV7-2 with TRBJ2-1, with 11 nucleotides matching TRBD2. Germline values: CDR1 SGHTA, CDR2 FQGNSA. Trimming took 4 bases from V and 0 from J; bases not matched to a gene: 8. The CDR3 consists of 18 residues. The DNA for the CDR3 is TGTGCCAGCAGCTGGACTAGCGGGTATCGCTACTCCTACAATGAGCAGTTCTTC. Its protein is CASSWTSGYRYSYNEQFF.

DNA for the CDR3: TGTGCCAGCAGTTTAAGCTATTCGAGACAGGGAATCCCCAACTATGGCTACACCTTC. This encodes CASSLSYSRQGIPNYGYTF. This chain uses TRBV28 with TRBJ1-2; TRBD1 agrees at 7 bases. The CDR3 runs 19 residues. Germline V gene sequence: CDR1 MDHEN, CDR2 SYDVKM. V was pared by 2 bases and J by 2 bases, with 17 bases of the junction left unmatched.

The chain combines TRBV13 with TRBJ2-7, with D perhaps TRBD2 (5 bases). In germline, CDR1 is PRHDT, CDR2 FYEKMQ (reference sequence). The length of the CDR3 is 15 residues. V lost 7 bases and J 1 base, leaving 17 bases between the germline ends. CDR3 region: CASTPGSAISYEQYF. CDR3 nucleotide sequence: TGTGCCAGCACCCCGGGTAGCGCTATTTCCTACGAGCAGTACTTC.

Here the CDR3 DNA reads TGTGCCAGCAGCTTAGAGACAGGGGGTTGGACAGATACGCAGTATTTT. Encoded protein: CASSLETGGWTDTQYF. The V and J genes are TRBV7-6 and TRBJ2-3; 9 nucleotides match TRBD1. Germline CDR1 reads SGHVS; CDR2 reads FNYEAQ. The CDR3 extends over 16 amino acids. V gave up 1 base and J gave up 3 bases; unmatched junction bases: 5.

The chain carries TRBV29-1 and TRBJ1-2, with D tentatively TRBD1 (5 bases). V dropped 4 bases and J dropped 3 bases, with 12 bases sitting between them. The V gene's germline CDR1 is SQVTM and CDR2 ANQGSEA. This CDR3 comprises 13 residues. The DNA of the CDR3 is TGCAGCGTTGGGGCAGGGCACGACTATGGCTACACCTTC. Translated, it gives CSVGAGHDYGYTF.

This chain uses TRBV30 with TRBJ1-2; D unresolved. The CDR3 has 15 amino acids. Germline V gene lookup returns CDR1 GTSNPN and CDR2 SVGIG (reference sequence). V lost 0 bases to trimming and J lost 0 bases, with 11 bases between them. The CDR3 region is CAWSVSSAPNYGYTF. The CDR3 nucleotides are TGTGCCTGGAGTGTAAGCTCAGCCCCTAACTATGGCTACACCTTC.

The chain joins TRBV30 to TRBJ2-7, with D perhaps matching TRBD2 (6 bases). This CDR3 is 14 amino acids long. The V end lost 1 base, the J end lost 6 bases, and 16 bases lay between the germline ends. The germline gives CDR1 GTSNPN, CDR2 SVGIG (reference sequence). The CDR3 sequence is CAWSDGGSWSEQYF. The DNA for the CDR3 is TGTGCCTGGAGTGATGGAGGGTCGTGGTCCGAGCAGTACTTC.

CDR3 sequence (DNA): TGTGCCAGCAGCGTACGGATAGCGGGAGGATGGAACAATGAGCAGTTCTTC. Protein product: CASSVRIAGGWNNEQFF. V and J are TRBV13 and TRBJ2-1, with 10 positions matching TRBD2. V shed 5 bases, J shed 5 bases, and the junction held 12 bases outside the gene matches. Germline loops: CDR1 PRHDT, CDR2 FYEKMQ (reference sequence). This CDR3 is 17 amino acids long.

The V and J genes are TRBV2 and TRBJ2-7; either TRBD1 or TRBD2 may fit D (6 bases each). Germline V gene sequence: CDR1 SNHLY, CDR2 FYNNEI. V shed 3 bases and J shed 3 bases, with 18 bases lying between them. The CDR3 runs 16 residues. The CDR3 bases are TGTGCCAGCAGTGACTCTACGCGGGACATAGTCTACGAGCAGTACTTC. Protein product: CASSDSTRDIVYEQYF. Supplemented by reference TRBV2 and TRBJ2-7, the full variable domain reads EPEVTQTPSHQVTQMGQEVILRCVPISNHLYFYWYRQILGQKVEFLVSFYNNEISEKSEIFDDQFSVERPDGSNFTLKIRSTKLEDSAMYFCASSDSTRDIVYEQYFGPGTRLTVT.

The chain carries TRBV6-6 and TRBJ2-1, with D hard to call. CDR3 length: 11 residues. The V gene's germline CDR1 is MNHNY and CDR2 SVGAGI (reference sequence). Trimming took off 6 bases at V and 7 bases at J, with 7 bases between the two ends. The CDR3 bases are TGTGCCAGCAGAACAGAGAATGAGCAGTTCTTC. Its protein product is CASRTENEQFF.

The V and J genes are TRBV29-1 and TRBJ2-7, with TRBD1 matching over 10 bases. The CDR3 runs 12 residues. The germline CDR1 and CDR2 sequences are SQVTM and ANQGSEA. J gave up 4 bases and V 8 bases, and 5 bases lay outside the gene matches. The CDR3 loop reads CSFRDRGYEQYF. CDR3 sequence (DNA): TGCAGCTTCCGGGACAGGGGTTACGAGCAGTACTTC.

The chain carries TRBV5-8 and TRBJ1-2; no reliable D call. CDR3 length: 15 residues. The V and J ends lost 4 bases and 5 bases respectively, with 18 bases between them. CDR1 is SGHTS, CDR2 YDEGEE, per germline. CDR3 sequence reads: CASSPEEGRGYGYTF. The CDR3, as DNA: TGTGCCAGCAGCCCGGAGGAAGGGCGAGGGTATGGCTACACCTTC.

This clone was picked up a small number of times. The CDR3: CASSQGRGPMEQYF. CDR3 DNA sequence: TGCGCCAGCAGCCAAGGGCGGGGGCCCATGGAGCAGTACTTC. The V and J genes are TRBV4-3 and TRBJ2-7, with D possibly matching TRBD2 (7 bases). The CDR3 totals 14 residues. Germline CDR1 reads LGHNA; CDR2 reads YSLEER. V dropped 1 base and J dropped 7 bases, with 14 bases sitting between them.

The gene calls are TRBV23-1 and TRBJ1-2, with TRBD1 matching 9 bases. TRBV23-1 counts as an open reading frame of uncertain function. The length of the CDR3 is 16 residues. V was clipped by 8 bases and J by 5 bases; unmatched bases: 15. CDR3 amino acids: CASGPIKPGTGYGYTF. As DNA, the CDR3 is TGCGCCAGCGGACCGATTAAACCCGGGACAGGGTATGGCTACACCTTC.

This clone was observed a single time. This rearrangement joins TRBV6-6 to TRBJ1-4, with unresolved D. V gave up 4 bases and J gave up 4 bases, with 10 bases separating them. This CDR3 contains 14 residues. Per germline, CDR1 MNHNY and CDR2 SVGAGI (reference sequence). The chain's CDR3 is CASSLVGVNEKLFF. The CDR3 DNA reads as TGTGCCAGCAGTTTGGTCGGGGTTAATGAAAAACTGTTTTTT.

The CDR3 is CASSYPGASEQYF. The CDR3 coding sequence is TGTGCCAGCAGCTACCCAGGGGCTTCCGAGCAGTACTTC. This rearrangement joins TRBV7-9 to TRBJ2-7; tentative D call: TRBD1 (6 bases). The V end was cut by 4 bases, the J end by 6 bases, with 13 bases between. CDR1 SEHNR and CDR2 FQNEAQ come from the germline V gene (reference sequence). The CDR3 extends over 13 amino acids.

V gene TRBV9 combines with J gene TRBJ1-1; possibly TRBD1 for D (6 bases). CDR3 length: 12 amino acids. Germline-derived CDR1 and CDR2 are SGDLS and YYNGEE. V was shortened by 4 bases and J by 7 bases, with 11 bases between the two germline ends. CDR3: CASSNQGLEAFF. CDR3 nucleotide sequence: TGTGCCAGCAGCAACCAGGGGCTTGAAGCTTTCTTT.

The CDR3 DNA sequence: TGTGCCAGCAGTAACACAGGGGAGGCGAACGGCTACACCTTC. The encoded protein is CASSNTGEANGYTF. The chain uses TRBV28 and TRBJ1-2; 7 nucleotides line up with TRBD1. Germline-derived CDR1 and CDR2 are MDHEN and SYDVKM. With 5 bases clipped from V and 8 bases from J, the junction kept 11 bases outside the gene matches. CDR3 length: 14 residues.